This T cell receptor beta chain is drawn from a study of T-cell reconstitution after alpha-beta-depleted transplantation in children. This clonotype was observed a few times. Germline CDR1 SGHTS, CDR2 YDEGEE. The V end lost 1 base, the J end lost 7 bases, and 18 bases lay between the germline ends. The CDR3 has 15 amino acids. The library targeted TCRbeta and was prepared with unique molecular identifiers. From the PCR reads, TCRdb called clonotypes with MiXCR, one entry per CDR3 protein. This table has 450,000 to 600,000 distinct CDR3 sequences, 13% appearing once. Sequences were derived from PBMCs, mostly from graft donor cells, sampled 360 days after TCRalphabeta/CD19-depleted stem cell transplant. The origin of this receptor is a male patient younger than 18 who had a stem cell transplant for acute myeloid leukemia, so the T cells may come from the graft donor. The chain links TRBV5-8 to TRBJ2-7; D possibly corresponds to TRBD2 (6 bases). CDR3 residues: CASSLRDAEGGEQYF. CDR3 nucleotide sequence: TGTGCCAGCAGCTTGCGGGACGCGGAGGGCGGGGAGCAGTACTTC.